The clone carrying this T cell receptor beta chain was observed a few times. The V segment lost 4 bases and the J segment 4 bases; nucleotides outside the gene matches: 11. The CDR3 is 16 residues long. The germline CDR1 and CDR2 sequences are SGHDN and FVKESK. The data were taken from a study of blood T cell repertoires in COVID-19. In the source study's methods: Amplification of reference gene primers provided the estimated nucleated cell counts. Sequencing used immunoSEQ multiplex PCR; TCRdb keeps in-frame clones, though not all of them. The V and J calls and clone size come from that table; D and trimming were worked out from the DNA. Among about 500,000 clones, 87% were seen once, and the ten largest hold 0.7%.

Source material: PBMCs or T cells enriched from blood (not recorded which). J is TRBJ1-1 and V is TRBV14; 8 bases are a match to TRBD1. The receptor's source is a woman aged 18-29 years who had recovered from COVID-19. CDR3 coding DNA: TGTGCCAGCAGCCGAAGATCCGGAACAGGGGGCACTGAAGCTTTCTTT. This codes for CASSRRSGTGGTEAFF. Complete variable domain (other parts from reference TRBV14 and TRBJ1-1): EAGVTQFPSHSVIEKGQTVTLRCDPISGHDNLYWYRRVMGKEIKFLLHFVKESKQDESGMPNNRFLAERTGGTYSTLKVQPAELEDSGVYFCASSRRSGTGGTEAFFGQGTRLTVV.